The rows below give T cell receptor beta chains drawn from one sample of a study of blood T cell repertoires in COVID-19. The assay was immunoSEQ multiplex PCR, and TCRdb's table has in-frame clones only and misses some. The sample contains roughly 310,000 clones, roughly 88% of which appear only once. Sequenced sample: peripheral blood. These receptors originate from a woman in her forties or fifties with active or convalescent COVID-19. Each CDR3 is given with its conserved first and last residue. Fields, in order: V gene, D gene, clone size, J gene, CDR3 protein, CDR3 DNA. A D gene is named only where the DNA matches it firmly. Some rows have no size entry. The others give once, few or many, or a class for an expanded clone.

TRBV4-1	.	.	TRBJ2-2	CASSQGQGTGELFF	TGCGCCAGCAGCCAAGGGCAGGGCACCGGGGAGCTGTTTTTT
TRBV4-3	TRBD2	once	TRBJ2-5	CASSQREREGRMETQYF	TGCGCCAGCAGCCAACGGGAGCGGGAGGGCCGTATGGAGACCCAGTACTTC
TRBV12-3/TRBV12-4	.	.	TRBJ1-1	CASNTVNTEAFF	TGTGCCAGCAATACGGTGAACACTGAAGCTTTCTTT
TRBV30	.	.	TRBJ1-1	CAWSVLRATEAFF	TGTGCCTGGAGTGTACTGAGGGCCACTGAAGCTTTCTTT
TRBV6-5	.	.	TRBJ2-4	CASSSRQDQYF	TGTGCCAGCAGTTCCCGACAGGACCAGTACTTC
TRBV30	.	.	TRBJ1-2	CAWSGGLRGYTF	TGTGCCTGGAGCGGGGGGCTCCGAGGCTACACCTTC
TRBV11-2	TRBD1	.	TRBJ1-2	CASSLGTGVYGYTF	TGTGCCAGCAGCTTAGGAACAGGGGTCTATGGCTACACCTTC
TRBV27	TRBD2	.	TRBJ2-3	CASSGAGGPTDTQYF	TGTGCCAGCAGTGGAGCGGGAGGGCCAACAGATACGCAGTATTTT
TRBV5-1	.	.	TRBJ2-2	CASSSQSPGELFF	TGCGCCAGCAGCTCGCAGTCCCCCGGGGAGCTGTTTTTT
TRBV7-2	.	.	TRBJ1-1	CASSRGPGHSLNTEAFF	TGTGCCAGCAGCCGCGGGCCGGGACACTCGTTGAACACTGAAGCTTTCTTT
TRBV18	TRBD2	.	TRBJ2-5	CASSRLAGGPETQYF	TGTGCCAGCTCACGCCTAGCGGGGGGGCCAGAGACCCAGTACTTC
TRBV6-1	.	.	TRBJ2-7	CASSEVPNTYEQYF	TGTGCCAGCAGTGAAGTTCCGAACACCTACGAGCAGTACTTC
TRBV19	.	many	TRBJ1-3	CASSIGSSGNTIYF	TGTGCCAGTAGTATCGGGAGCTCTGGAAACACCATATATTTT
TRBV15	.	few	TRBJ2-3	CATSRDNQGFVTQYF	TGTGCCACCAGCAGAGACAATCAGGGGTTCGTTACGCAGTATTTT
TRBV3-1/TRBV3-2	TRBD2	.	TRBJ2-7	CASTSQGLAHEQYF	TGTGCCAGCACCTCACAGGGACTAGCCCACGAGCAGTACTTC
TRBV5-4	TRBD1	once	TRBJ2-7	CASSLEGASYEQYF	TGTGCCAGCAGCTTGGAGGGGGCCTCCTACGAGCAGTACTTC
TRBV3-1/TRBV3-2	.	few	TRBJ2-5	CASSQDLVGQPRLETQYF	TGTGCCAGCAGCCAAGATTTAGTCGGACAACCCCGGCTGGAGACCCAGTACTTC
TRBV7-2	TRBD1	.	TRBJ2-1	CASSLQSQTGDLEQFF	TGTGCCAGCAGCCTGCAGAGCCAGACAGGGGACCTCGAGCAGTTCTTC
TRBV30	TRBD1	.	TRBJ2-2	CALGQGRTGELFF	TGTGCCTTAGGACAGGGGAGGACCGGGGAGCTGTTTTTT
TRBV20-1	.	.	TRBJ1-1	CSASPFQRVVDEAFF	TGCAGTGCTAGTCCTTTCCAGAGGGTAGTTGACGAAGCTTTCTTT
TRBV11-2	TRBD1	.	TRBJ1-1	CASKPGQGTSLEAFF	TGTGCCAGCAAACCGGGACAGGGGACTTCCCTTGAAGCTTTCTTT
TRBV5-6	TRBD1	.	TRBJ1-1	CASSPQPDRGTEAFF	TGTGCCAGCAGCCCACAACCGGACAGGGGGACTGAAGCTTTCTTT
TRBV5-1	TRBD1	.	TRBJ1-1	CASSPAGGYTEAFF	TGCGCCAGCAGCCCGGCAGGGGGCTACACTGAAGCTTTCTTT
TRBV18	TRBD1	.	TRBJ2-1	CASSPGTGEPYNEQFF	TGTGCCAGCTCACCCGGGACAGGGGAACCCTACAATGAGCAGTTCTTC
TRBV7-3	.	.	TRBJ2-2	CASSPRAGFANTGELFF	TGTGCCAGCAGCCCACGTGCGGGGTTCGCGAACACCGGGGAGCTGTTTTTT
TRBV3-1/TRBV3-2	.	.	TRBJ2-7	CASSQTTGKQYF	TGTGCCAGCAGCCAGACCACAGGGAAGCAGTACTTC
TRBV7-3	TRBD2	medium-sized	TRBJ2-1	CASSLAGGLLYNEQFF	TGTGCCAGCAGCTTAGCGGGGGGGCTTCTATACAATGAGCAGTTCTTC
TRBV9	TRBD1	.	TRBJ2-4	CASSALGQGASIQYF	TGTGCCAGCAGCGCTTTGGGACAGGGGGCAAGCATTCAGTACTTC
TRBV19	TRBD1	.	TRBJ1-1	CASSSAGQGARSLGTEAFF	TGTGCCAGTAGCTCCGCGGGACAGGGGGCGCGATCGTTAGGGACTGAAGCTTTCTTT
TRBV29-1	.	.	TRBJ1-2	CSVEGGRGDYYGYTF	TGCAGCGTTGAAGGAGGCAGGGGAGACTACTATGGCTACACCTTC
TRBV12-5	TRBD1	.	TRBJ1-3	CASGLVQGYSGPGNTIYF	TGTGCTAGTGGTTTGGTACAGGGGTACTCTGGACCTGGAAACACCATATATTTT
TRBV19	TRBD2	.	TRBJ2-1	CASIRAGGNNEQFF	TGTGCCAGTATAAGAGCGGGAGGTAACAATGAGCAGTTCTTC
TRBV5-6	.	.	TRBJ1-2	CASSTGHLNYGYTF	TGTGCCAGCAGCACCGGACACTTAAACTATGGCTACACCTTC
TRBV28	TRBD1	.	TRBJ1-2	CASGQGAYGYTF	TGTGCCAGTGGACAGGGGGCGTATGGCTACACCTTC
TRBV9	TRBD1	.	TRBJ1-4	CASSVGQGSEKLFF	TGTGCCAGCAGCGTAGGACAGGGTTCTGAAAAACTGTTTTTT
TRBV18	.	.	TRBJ2-2	CASSGAGMNTGELFF	TGTGCCAGCTCCGGGGCGGGGATGAACACCGGGGAGCTGTTTTTT
TRBV5-1	TRBD1	.	TRBJ1-2	CASSSPRTGGEGYTF	TGCGCCAGCAGCAGTCCTCGGACAGGGGGAGAAGGCTACACCTTC
TRBV19	.	.	TRBJ2-1	CASSLGARIRTEQFF	TGTGCCAGTAGTCTGGGGGCCCGAATACGCACTGAGCAGTTCTTC
TRBV5-1	TRBD1	.	TRBJ1-4	CASSLRGRANEKLFF	TGCGCCAGCAGCTTGAGGGGGCGGGCTAATGAAAAACTGTTTTTT
TRBV6-2/TRBV6-3	TRBD1	.	TRBJ1-1	CASSRTGRYSEAFF	TGTGCCAGCAGTAGGACAGGGAGGTACTCTGAAGCTTTCTTT
TRBV5-4	TRBD2	.	TRBJ2-3	CASSLGLAELTDTQYF	TGTGCCAGCAGCTTGGGACTAGCTGAGCTAACAGATACGCAGTATTTT